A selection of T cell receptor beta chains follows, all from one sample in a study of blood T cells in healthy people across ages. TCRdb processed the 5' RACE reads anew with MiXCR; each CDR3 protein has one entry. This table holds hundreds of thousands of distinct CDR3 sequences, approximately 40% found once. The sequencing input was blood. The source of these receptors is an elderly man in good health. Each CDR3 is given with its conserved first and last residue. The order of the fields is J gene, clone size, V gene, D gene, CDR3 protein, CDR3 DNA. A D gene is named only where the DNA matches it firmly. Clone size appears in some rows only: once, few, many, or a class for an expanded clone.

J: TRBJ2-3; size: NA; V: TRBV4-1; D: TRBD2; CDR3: CASSQVPSGGGTDTQYF; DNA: TGCGCCAGCAGCCAAGTACCGAGCGGGGGGGGCACAGATACGCAGTATTTT
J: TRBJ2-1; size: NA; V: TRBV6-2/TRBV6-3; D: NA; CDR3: CASTFRAGGNNEQFF; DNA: TGTGCCAGCACCTTTAGGGCTGGCGGAAACAATGAGCAGTTCTTC
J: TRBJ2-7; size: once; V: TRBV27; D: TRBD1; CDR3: CASTMFGTGGNEQYF; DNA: TGTGCCAGCACCATGTTCGGGACAGGGGGCAATGAGCAGTACTTC
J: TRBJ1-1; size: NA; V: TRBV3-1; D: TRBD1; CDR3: CASSLGTVKEAFF; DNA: TGTGCCAGCAGCCTCGGGACAGTGAAGGAAGCTTTCTTT
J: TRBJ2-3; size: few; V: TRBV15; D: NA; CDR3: CATSRDWSPQYF; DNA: TGTGCCACCAGCAGAGATTGGAGCCCGCAGTATTTT
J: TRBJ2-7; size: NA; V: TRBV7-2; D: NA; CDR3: CASSLSSGALYEQYF; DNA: TGTGCCAGCAGCCTTAGCTCGGGGGCGCTCTACGAGCAGTACTTC
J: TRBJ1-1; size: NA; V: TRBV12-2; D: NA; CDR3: CASRLIPWGDTEAFF; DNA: TGTGCAAGTCGCTTAATCCCGTGGGGGGACACTGAAGCTTTCTTT
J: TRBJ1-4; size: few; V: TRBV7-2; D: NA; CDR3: CASSLAVVNEKLFF; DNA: TGTGCCAGCAGCTTAGCCGTCGTTAATGAAAAACTGTTTTTT
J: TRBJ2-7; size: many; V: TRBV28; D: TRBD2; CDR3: CASSLASGSVYEQYF; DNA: TGTGCCAGCAGCTTGGCTAGCGGGAGTGTATACGAGCAGTACTTC
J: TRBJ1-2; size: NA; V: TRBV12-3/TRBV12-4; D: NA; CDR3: CASNTQANYGYTF; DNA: TGTGCCAGCAACACCCAAGCTAACTATGGCTACACCTTC